This is a list of T cell receptor beta chains from one sample in a study of CD8 T cells in Susac syndrome. One entry per CDR3 protein results from TCRdb running MiXCR on the immunoSEQ multiplex PCR reads. This repertoire shows about 140,000 distinct CDR3 sequences, around 95% found once; its top ten account for about 0.18%. Specimen: CD8+ T cells from PBMCs. The receptors shown here come from a human donor with Susac syndrome. CDR3s include the opening cysteine and the closing phenylalanine or tryptophan. D genes are given only for firm matches. Clone sizes are given selectively: once, few, many, or a class where the clone is expanded.

j_call: TRBJ1-1; cdr3_length: 16; clone_size: .; d_call: .; v_call: TRBV6-6; cdr3_aa: CASSYIRGGMNTEAFF; cdr3_nt: TGTGCCAGCAGTTACATCCGGGGAGGTATGAACACTGAAGCTTTCTTT
j_call: TRBJ2-7; cdr3_length: 14; clone_size: .; d_call: TRBD1; v_call: TRBV6-2/TRBV6-3; cdr3_aa: CASSLRDSSYEQYF; cdr3_nt: TGTGCCAGCAGTTTACGGGACAGCTCCTACGAGCAGTACTTC
j_call: TRBJ1-1; cdr3_length: 16; clone_size: .; d_call: .; v_call: TRBV5-1; cdr3_aa: CASSLASGTANTEAFF; cdr3_nt: TGCGCCAGCAGCTTGGCCTCCGGGACGGCGAACACTGAAGCTTTCTTT
j_call: TRBJ2-7; cdr3_length: 13; clone_size: once; d_call: .; v_call: TRBV5-6; cdr3_aa: CASSPRGTYEQYF; cdr3_nt: TGTGCCAGCAGCCCCAGGGGTACTTACGAGCAGTACTTC
j_call: TRBJ2-6; cdr3_length: 17; clone_size: once; d_call: .; v_call: TRBV6-4; cdr3_aa: CASRLRAKPGGANVLTF; cdr3_nt: TGTGCCAGCAGACTCCGGGCCAAACCAGGTGGGGCCAACGTCCTGACTTTC
j_call: TRBJ2-7; cdr3_length: 18; clone_size: .; d_call: TRBD2; v_call: TRBV12-3/TRBV12-4; cdr3_aa: CASSSGRGREGPGYEQYF; cdr3_nt: TGTGCCAGCAGTTCGGGTCGCGGGCGGGAGGGCCCAGGGTACGAGCAGTACTTC
j_call: TRBJ1-1; cdr3_length: 15; clone_size: .; d_call: .; v_call: TRBV20-1; cdr3_aa: CSARDPLTGNTEAFF; cdr3_nt: TGCAGTGCTAGAGATCCCCTAACAGGGAACACTGAAGCTTTCTTT
j_call: TRBJ1-1; cdr3_length: 15; clone_size: .; d_call: .; v_call: TRBV18; cdr3_aa: CASSPSLQGNTEAFF; cdr3_nt: TGTGCCAGCTCACCAAGTCTACAGGGGAACACTGAAGCTTTCTTT
j_call: TRBJ2-7; cdr3_length: 15; clone_size: .; d_call: TRBD2; v_call: TRBV2; cdr3_aa: CASSEGLAGAYEQYF; cdr3_nt: TGTGCCAGCAGTGAGGGACTAGCGGGAGCCTACGAGCAGTACTTC
j_call: TRBJ2-5; cdr3_length: 15; clone_size: .; d_call: TRBD2; v_call: TRBV7-9; cdr3_aa: CASSLGRGSQETQYF; cdr3_nt: TGTGCCAGCAGCTTAGGGCGGGGGTCCCAAGAGACCCAGTACTTC
j_call: TRBJ2-7; cdr3_length: 13; clone_size: .; d_call: TRBD2; v_call: TRBV9; cdr3_aa: CASSVAGGLEQYF; cdr3_nt: TGTGCCAGCAGCGTAGCGGGAGGACTCGAGCAGTACTTC
j_call: TRBJ2-7; cdr3_length: 13; clone_size: .; d_call: .; v_call: TRBV9; cdr3_aa: CASSVGSGWEQYF; cdr3_nt: TGTGCCAGCAGCGTAGGTTCGGGCTGGGAGCAGTACTTC
j_call: TRBJ1-2; cdr3_length: 12; clone_size: .; d_call: .; v_call: TRBV6-5; cdr3_aa: CASSYSSGGYTF; cdr3_nt: TGTGCCAGCAGTTACTCCTCGGGAGGCTACACCTTC
j_call: TRBJ2-3; cdr3_length: 12; clone_size: .; d_call: .; v_call: TRBV9; cdr3_aa: CASSGLSDTQYF; cdr3_nt: TGTGCCAGCAGCGGGCTCAGTGATACGCAGTATTTT
j_call: TRBJ2-2; cdr3_length: 14; clone_size: .; d_call: .; v_call: TRBV27; cdr3_aa: CASSLLANTGELFF; cdr3_nt: TGTGCCAGCAGTTTATTAGCAAACACCGGGGAGCTGTTTTTT
j_call: TRBJ2-1; cdr3_length: 15; clone_size: .; d_call: .; v_call: TRBV4-1; cdr3_aa: CASSQGEGRTLEQFF; cdr3_nt: TGCGCCAGCAGCCAAGGAGAAGGACGGACTTTAGAGCAGTTCTTC
j_call: TRBJ2-5; cdr3_length: 15; clone_size: .; d_call: TRBD2; v_call: TRBV3-1; cdr3_aa: CASSQQSSGQETQYF; cdr3_nt: TGTGCCAGCAGCCAACAATCTAGCGGCCAAGAGACCCAGTACTTC
j_call: TRBJ2-3; cdr3_length: 15; clone_size: .; d_call: TRBD2; v_call: TRBV7-3; cdr3_aa: CASSPWAGEADTQYF; cdr3_nt: TGTGCCAGCAGCCCCTGGGCGGGAGAGGCAGATACGCAGTATTTT
j_call: TRBJ2-7; cdr3_length: 17; clone_size: .; d_call: TRBD2; v_call: TRBV7-9; cdr3_aa: CASSPRTSGALSYEQYF; cdr3_nt: TGTGCCAGCAGCCCTCGGACTAGCGGGGCCCTTAGCTACGAGCAGTACTTC
j_call: TRBJ2-1; cdr3_length: 11; clone_size: .; d_call: TRBD2; v_call: TRBV2; cdr3_aa: CASNLGEGQFF; cdr3_nt: TGTGCCAGCAACCTAGGGGAGGGGCAGTTCTTC
j_call: TRBJ2-7; cdr3_length: 13; clone_size: .; d_call: TRBD1; v_call: TRBV13; cdr3_aa: CASSNRGSYEQYF; cdr3_nt: TGTGCCAGCAGCAACAGGGGTTCCTACGAGCAGTACTTC
j_call: TRBJ2-3; cdr3_length: 15; clone_size: .; d_call: TRBD2; v_call: TRBV7-3; cdr3_aa: CASSLTTGGADTQYF; cdr3_nt: TGTGCCAGCAGCTTAACTACGGGAGGGGCAGATACGCAGTATTTT
j_call: TRBJ2-7; cdr3_length: 14; clone_size: once; d_call: .; v_call: TRBV12-3/TRBV12-4; cdr3_aa: CASSSRDRIYEQYF; cdr3_nt: TGTGCCAGCAGTTCCCGGGACCGCATTTACGAGCAGTACTTC
j_call: TRBJ1-2; cdr3_length: 13; clone_size: .; d_call: TRBD1; v_call: TRBV5-4; cdr3_aa: CASSVGQTYGYTF; cdr3_nt: TGTGCCAGCAGCGTGGGACAGACCTATGGCTACACCTTC
j_call: TRBJ2-7; cdr3_length: 15; clone_size: .; d_call: TRBD1; v_call: TRBV15; cdr3_aa: CATASPGQGSYEQYF; cdr3_nt: TGTGCCACCGCATCCCCGGGACAGGGTTCTTACGAGCAGTACTTC
j_call: TRBJ2-5; cdr3_length: 14; clone_size: few; d_call: .; v_call: TRBV4-2; cdr3_aa: CASSQGLEAETQYF; cdr3_nt: TGTGCCAGCAGCCAAGGACTAGAGGCGGAGACCCAGTACTTC
j_call: TRBJ1-1; cdr3_length: 12; clone_size: .; d_call: .; v_call: TRBV7-9; cdr3_aa: CASSLELAEAFF; cdr3_nt: TGTGCCAGCAGCTTAGAGCTGGCTGAAGCTTTCTTT
j_call: TRBJ1-2; cdr3_length: 13; clone_size: .; d_call: .; v_call: TRBV5-6; cdr3_aa: CASRSNRPEGYTF; cdr3_nt: TGTGCCAGCAGGTCGAACAGGCCGGAAGGCTACACCTTC
j_call: TRBJ2-1; cdr3_length: 12; clone_size: .; d_call: .; v_call: TRBV14; cdr3_aa: CASSQVHYEQFF; cdr3_nt: TGTGCCAGCAGCCAAGTTCATTATGAGCAGTTCTTC
j_call: TRBJ2-7; cdr3_length: 14; clone_size: .; d_call: .; v_call: TRBV4-1; cdr3_aa: CASSQRNAPYEQYF; cdr3_nt: TGCGCCAGCAGCCAACGAAATGCCCCGTACGAGCAGTACTTC
j_call: TRBJ2-1; cdr3_length: 16; clone_size: .; d_call: TRBD1; v_call: TRBV6-6; cdr3_aa: CASSAPGQGSWNEQFF; cdr3_nt: TGTGCCAGCAGTGCACCGGGACAGGGAAGCTGGAATGAGCAGTTCTTC
j_call: TRBJ1-1; cdr3_length: 14; clone_size: .; d_call: TRBD1; v_call: TRBV30; cdr3_aa: CAWSLDRENTEAFF; cdr3_nt: TGTGCCTGGAGCCTCGACAGGGAGAACACTGAAGCTTTCTTT
j_call: TRBJ1-1; cdr3_length: 16; clone_size: .; d_call: .; v_call: TRBV30; cdr3_aa: CAWRSGQGFLNTEAFF; cdr3_nt: TGTGCCTGGAGAAGTGGTCAGGGTTTTCTGAACACTGAAGCTTTCTTT
j_call: TRBJ2-5; cdr3_length: 15; clone_size: .; d_call: .; v_call: TRBV28; cdr3_aa: CASSVYQGGQETQYF; cdr3_nt: TGTGCCAGCAGCGTATACCAGGGGGGACAAGAGACCCAGTACTTC
j_call: TRBJ2-3; cdr3_length: 16; clone_size: .; d_call: .; v_call: TRBV20-1; cdr3_aa: CSARGGEGGGRDTQYF; cdr3_nt: TGCAGTGCTAGAGGGGGAGAGGGCGGGGGCAGAGATACGCAGTATTTT
j_call: TRBJ2-7; cdr3_length: 15; clone_size: once; d_call: .; v_call: TRBV12-3/TRBV12-4; cdr3_aa: CASSLEGAGIYEQYF; cdr3_nt: TGTGCCAGCAGTTTAGAAGGGGCCGGAATCTACGAGCAGTACTTC
j_call: TRBJ2-1; cdr3_length: 15; clone_size: .; d_call: .; v_call: TRBV7-9; cdr3_aa: CASSLVRPGNNEQFF; cdr3_nt: TGTGCCAGCAGCTTAGTTCGCCCTGGGAACAATGAGCAGTTCTTC
j_call: TRBJ2-7; cdr3_length: 15; clone_size: .; d_call: TRBD1; v_call: TRBV4-1; cdr3_aa: CASSRTGDPYYEQYF; cdr3_nt: TGCGCCAGCAGCCGTACAGGGGACCCATACTACGAGCAGTACTTC
j_call: TRBJ2-1; cdr3_length: 12; clone_size: .; d_call: .; v_call: TRBV30; cdr3_aa: CAWSVIGSEQFF; cdr3_nt: TGTGCCTGGAGTGTAATCGGATCTGAGCAGTTCTTC
j_call: TRBJ1-2; cdr3_length: 13; clone_size: .; d_call: .; v_call: TRBV24-1; cdr3_aa: CATSDHGRVGYTF; cdr3_nt: TGTGCCACCAGTGACCACGGGCGGGTCGGCTACACCTTC